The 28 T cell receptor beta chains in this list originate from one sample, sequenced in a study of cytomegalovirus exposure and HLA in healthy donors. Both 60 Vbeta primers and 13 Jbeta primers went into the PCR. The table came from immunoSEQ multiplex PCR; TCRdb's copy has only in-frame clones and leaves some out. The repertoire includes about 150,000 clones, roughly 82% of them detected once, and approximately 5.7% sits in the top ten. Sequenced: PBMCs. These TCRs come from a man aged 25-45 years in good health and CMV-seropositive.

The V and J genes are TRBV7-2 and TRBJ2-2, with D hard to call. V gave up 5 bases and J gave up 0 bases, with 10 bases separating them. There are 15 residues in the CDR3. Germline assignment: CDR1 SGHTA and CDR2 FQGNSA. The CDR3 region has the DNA TGTGCCAGCAGCCGATCTAGTCCGAACACCGGGGAGCTGTTTTTT. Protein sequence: CASSRSSPNTGELFF.

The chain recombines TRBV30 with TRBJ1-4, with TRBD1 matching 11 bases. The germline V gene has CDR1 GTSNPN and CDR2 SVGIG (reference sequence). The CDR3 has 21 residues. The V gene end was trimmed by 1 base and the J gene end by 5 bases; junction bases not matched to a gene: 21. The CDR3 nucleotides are TGTGCCTGGAGTGAAGATAAACCCGGGACAGGGGGTTTTTGGGGCAATGAAAAACTGTTTTTT. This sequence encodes CAWSEDKPGTGGFWGNEKLFF.

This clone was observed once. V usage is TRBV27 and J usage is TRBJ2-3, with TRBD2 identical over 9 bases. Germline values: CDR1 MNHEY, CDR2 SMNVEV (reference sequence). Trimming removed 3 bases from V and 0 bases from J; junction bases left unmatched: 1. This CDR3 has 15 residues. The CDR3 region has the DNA TGTGCCAGCAGTTTTCTAGCGGGGAGCACAGATACGCAGTATTTT. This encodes CASSFLAGSTDTQYF.

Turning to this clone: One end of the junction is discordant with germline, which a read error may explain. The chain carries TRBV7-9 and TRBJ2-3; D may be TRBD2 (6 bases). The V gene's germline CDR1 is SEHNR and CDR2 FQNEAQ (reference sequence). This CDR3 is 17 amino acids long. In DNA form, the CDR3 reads TGTTCCAGCAGCAATCAGCCCCGACTAGACGGCACAGATACGCAGTATTTT. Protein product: CSSSNQPRLDGTDTQYF.

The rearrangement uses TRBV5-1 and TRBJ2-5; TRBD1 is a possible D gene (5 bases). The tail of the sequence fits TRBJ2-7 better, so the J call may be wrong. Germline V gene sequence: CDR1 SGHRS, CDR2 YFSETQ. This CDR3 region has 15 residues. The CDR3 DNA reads TGCGCCAGCAGCAGGGGCACAGTGGATACCTACGAGCAGTACTTC. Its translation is CASSRGTVDTYEQYF.

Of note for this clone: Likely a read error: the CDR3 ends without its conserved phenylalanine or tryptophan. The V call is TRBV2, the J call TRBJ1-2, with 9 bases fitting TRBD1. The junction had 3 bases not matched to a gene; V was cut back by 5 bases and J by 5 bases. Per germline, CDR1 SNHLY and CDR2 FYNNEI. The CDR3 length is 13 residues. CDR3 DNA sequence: TGTGCCAGCAGTCCCGGGACAGGGTATGGCTACACCCTC. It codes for CASSPGTGYGYTL.

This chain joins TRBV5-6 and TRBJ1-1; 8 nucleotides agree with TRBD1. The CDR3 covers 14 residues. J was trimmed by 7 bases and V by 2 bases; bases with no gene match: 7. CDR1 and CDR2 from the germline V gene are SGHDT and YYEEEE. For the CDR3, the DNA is TGTGCCAGCAGCTTCAGGGGGCACAACGTTGAAGCTTTCTTT. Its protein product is CASSFRGHNVEAFF.

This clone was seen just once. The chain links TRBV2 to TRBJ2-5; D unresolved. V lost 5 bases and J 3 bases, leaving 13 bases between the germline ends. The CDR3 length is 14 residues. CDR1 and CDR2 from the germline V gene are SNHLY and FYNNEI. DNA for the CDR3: TGTGCCAGCAGTACGTTGACGGGTGAAGAGACCCAGTACTTC. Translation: CASSTLTGEETQYF.

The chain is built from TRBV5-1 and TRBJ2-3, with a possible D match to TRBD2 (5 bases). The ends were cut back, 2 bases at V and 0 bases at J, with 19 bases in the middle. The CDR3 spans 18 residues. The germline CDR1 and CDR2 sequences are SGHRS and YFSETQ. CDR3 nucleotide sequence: TGCGCCAGCAGCTTTTCCCTTAGCGAAAACTTTAGCACAGATACGCAGTATTTT. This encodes CASSFSLSENFSTDTQYF.

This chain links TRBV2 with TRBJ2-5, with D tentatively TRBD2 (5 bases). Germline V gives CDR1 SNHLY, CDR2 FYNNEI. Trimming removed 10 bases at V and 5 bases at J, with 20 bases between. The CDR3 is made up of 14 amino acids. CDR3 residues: CAIRGNSLTETQYF. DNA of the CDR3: TGTGCCATCCGAGGGAACAGTCTGACCGAGACCCAGTACTTC.

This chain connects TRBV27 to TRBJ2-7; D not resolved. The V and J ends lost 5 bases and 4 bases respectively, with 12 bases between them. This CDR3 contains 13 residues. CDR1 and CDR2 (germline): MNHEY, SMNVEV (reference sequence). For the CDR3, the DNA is TGTGCCAGCAGTCCCTCCCCTTTTTACGAGCAGTACTTC. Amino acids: CASSPSPFYEQYF.

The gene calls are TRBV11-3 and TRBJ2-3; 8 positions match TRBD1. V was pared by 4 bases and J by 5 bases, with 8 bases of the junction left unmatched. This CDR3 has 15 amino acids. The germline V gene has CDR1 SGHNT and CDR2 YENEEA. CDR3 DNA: TGTGCCAGCAGCTCTGCGCAGGGGGCAAAAGATACGCAGTATTTT. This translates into CASSSAQGAKDTQYF.

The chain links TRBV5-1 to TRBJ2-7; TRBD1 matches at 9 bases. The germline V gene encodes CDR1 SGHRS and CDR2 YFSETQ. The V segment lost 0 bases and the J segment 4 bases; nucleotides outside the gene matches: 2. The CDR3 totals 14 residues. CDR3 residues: CASSLDRGQYEQYF. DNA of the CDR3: TGCGCCAGCAGCTTGGACAGGGGGCAGTACGAGCAGTACTTC.

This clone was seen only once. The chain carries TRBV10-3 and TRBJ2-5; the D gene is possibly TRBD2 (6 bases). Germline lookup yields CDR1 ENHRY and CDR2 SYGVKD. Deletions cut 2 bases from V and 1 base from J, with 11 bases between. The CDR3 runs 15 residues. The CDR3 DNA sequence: TGTGCCATCAGTGAGGGGCTAGCGATCCAAGAGACCCAGTACTTC. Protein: CAISEGLAIQETQYF.

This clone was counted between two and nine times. CDR3 residues: CASSLGTADNSPLHF. CDR3 in DNA: TGCGCCAGCAGCTTGGGGACAGCAGATAATTCACCCCTCCACTTT. The chain combines TRBV5-1 with TRBJ1-6; tentatively, D is TRBD1 (6 bases). Trimming left V 0 bases short and J 5 bases short, with 9 bases between. This CDR3 is built from 15 residues. CDR1 and CDR2 (germline): SGHRS, YFSETQ.

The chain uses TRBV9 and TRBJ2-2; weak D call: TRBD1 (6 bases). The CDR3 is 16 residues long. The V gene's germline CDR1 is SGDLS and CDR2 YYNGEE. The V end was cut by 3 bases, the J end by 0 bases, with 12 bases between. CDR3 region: CASSGTATPNTGELFF. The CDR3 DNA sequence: TGTGCCAGCAGCGGGACAGCCACACCGAACACCGGGGAGCTGTTTTTT.

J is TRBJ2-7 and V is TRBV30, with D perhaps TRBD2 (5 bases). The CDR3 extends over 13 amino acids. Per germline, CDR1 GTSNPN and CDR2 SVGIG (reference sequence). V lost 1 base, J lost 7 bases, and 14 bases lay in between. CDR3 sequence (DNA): TGTGCCTGGAGTGAGGGTGTCCGGGAAGAGCAGTACTTC. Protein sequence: CAWSEGVREEQYF.

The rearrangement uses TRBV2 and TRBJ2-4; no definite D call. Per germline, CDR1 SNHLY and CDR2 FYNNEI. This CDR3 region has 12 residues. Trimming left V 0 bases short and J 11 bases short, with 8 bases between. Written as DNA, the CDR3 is TGTGCCAGCAGTGAAGCCTTCGCAGTTCAGTACTTC. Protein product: CASSEAFAVQYF.

CDR3 sequence: CASSSLAGADTGELFF. The DNA of the CDR3 is TGCGCCAGCAGCTCCCTAGCGGGGGCCGACACCGGGGAGCTGTTTTTT. The chain carries TRBV4-1 and TRBJ2-2; 10 nucleotides match TRBD2. The CDR3 contains 16 residues. Looked up from germline, CDR1 is MGHRA and CDR2 is YSYEKL. V shed 5 bases, J shed 3 bases, and the junction held 6 bases outside the gene matches.

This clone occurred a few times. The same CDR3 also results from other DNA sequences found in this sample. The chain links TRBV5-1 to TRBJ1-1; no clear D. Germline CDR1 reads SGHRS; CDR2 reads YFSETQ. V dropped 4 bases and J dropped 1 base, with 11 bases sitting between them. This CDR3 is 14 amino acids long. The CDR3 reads CASSLTAGNTEAFF. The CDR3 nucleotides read TGCGCCAGCAGCCTAACCGCGGGGAACACTGAAGCTTTCTTT.

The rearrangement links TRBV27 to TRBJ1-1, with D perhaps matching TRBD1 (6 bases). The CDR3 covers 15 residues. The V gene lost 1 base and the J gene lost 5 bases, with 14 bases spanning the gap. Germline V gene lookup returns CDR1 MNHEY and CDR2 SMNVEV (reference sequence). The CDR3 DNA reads TGTGCCAGCAGTTTATACAGTACTCAGGGGACTGAAGCTTTCTTT. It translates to CASSLYSTQGTEAFF.

The chain's CDR3 is CASSRDRDTEAFF. The CDR3 nucleotides are TGTGCCAGCAGCCGAGACAGGGATACTGAAGCTTTCTTT. The V call is TRBV7-8, the J call TRBJ1-1; 7 nucleotides agree with TRBD1. V lost 5 bases to trimming and J lost 5 bases; unmatched junction nucleotides: 5. CDR3 length equals 13 residues. Germline V CDR1 and CDR2: SGHVS, FQNEAQ.

This CDR3 is CATSSGSIGALETQYF. CDR3 coding DNA: TGTGCCACCAGCAGTGGATCGATAGGGGCGTTGGAGACCCAGTACTTC. The chain recombines TRBV15 with TRBJ2-5; possibly TRBD1 for D (5 bases). CDR3 size: 16 residues. The V gene's germline CDR1 is LNHNV and CDR2 YYDKDF (reference sequence). The V end was cut by 3 bases, the J end by 5 bases, with 19 bases between.

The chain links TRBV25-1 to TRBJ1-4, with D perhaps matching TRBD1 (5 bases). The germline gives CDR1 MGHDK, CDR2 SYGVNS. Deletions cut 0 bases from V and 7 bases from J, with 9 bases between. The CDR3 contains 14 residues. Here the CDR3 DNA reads TGTGCCAGCAGTGAATATCAGGGCGGTGAAAAACTGTTTTTT. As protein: CASSEYQGGEKLFF.

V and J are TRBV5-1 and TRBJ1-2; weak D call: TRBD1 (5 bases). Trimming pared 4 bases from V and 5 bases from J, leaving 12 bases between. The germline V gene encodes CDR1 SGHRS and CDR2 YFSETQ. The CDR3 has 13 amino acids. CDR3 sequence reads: CASSEDNWYGYTF. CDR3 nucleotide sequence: TGCGCCAGCAGCGAGGACAACTGGTATGGCTACACCTTC.

CDR3 DNA sequence: TGTGCCAGCAGTTTGGGACAGGGGCAGCTCGAGCAGTACTTC. This encodes CASSLGQGQLEQYF. The V and J genes are TRBV6-5 and TRBJ2-7; the match to TRBD1 covers 10 bases. After removal of 4 bases from V and 6 bases from J, the junction contained 6 bases not matched to a gene. The CDR3 is 14 residues long. Germline CDR1 reads MNHEY; CDR2 reads SVGAGI.

CDR3 residues: CASSVAGNEQYF. In nucleotides, the CDR3 is TGTGCCAGCAGCGTGGCGGGTAACGAGCAGTACTTC. The chain has TRBV5-5 and TRBJ2-7; D is perhaps TRBD2 (5 bases). With 4 bases removed from V and 5 bases from J, the gap between germline ends came to 10 bases. Germline V CDR1 and CDR2: SGHKS, YYEKEE (reference sequence). The CDR3 covers 12 residues.

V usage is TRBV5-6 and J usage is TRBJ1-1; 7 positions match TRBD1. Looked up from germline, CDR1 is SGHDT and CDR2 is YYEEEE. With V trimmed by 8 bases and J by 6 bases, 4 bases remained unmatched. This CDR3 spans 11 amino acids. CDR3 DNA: TGTGCCAGTAGACAGGGATCTGAAGCTTTCTTT. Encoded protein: CASRQGSEAFF.